This passage covers 27 T cell receptor beta chains from one sample sequenced in a study of early T cells in non-severe SARS-CoV-2 infection. TCRdb ran MiXCR on the 5' RACE reads and lists one entry per CDR3 protein. The sample contains tens of thousands of distinct CDR3 sequences, roughly 13% of which appear only once. Sequenced input: whole blood. These receptors all come from an adult who was a healthcare worker with PCR-confirmed SARS-CoV-2 infection or an uninfected control (not recorded which).

V gene TRBV6-5 combines with J gene TRBJ1-1; D call uncertain. Trimming took off 2 bases at V and 1 base at J, with 11 bases between the two ends. The length of the CDR3 is 15 residues. Germline CDR1 is MNHEY and CDR2 is SVGAGI. CDR3 in DNA: TGTGCCAGCAGTTACGAGGCAGAAGCGAACACTGAAGCTTTCTTT. This gives the protein CASSYEAEANTEAFF.

The CDR3 reads CASSSYKDHTQYF. The CDR3 DNA is TGTGCCAGCAGCAGCTACAAGGACCATACGCAGTATTTT. The chain combines TRBV7-9 with TRBJ2-3, with no clear D. The V gene lost 5 bases and the J gene lost 7 bases, with 13 bases spanning the gap. Per the germline V gene, CDR1 is SEHNR and CDR2 is FQNEAQ (reference sequence). The CDR3 totals 13 residues.

The chain's CDR3 is CASRPGLAATDTQYF. As DNA, the CDR3 is TGTGCCAGCAGACCCGGACTAGCGGCAACAGATACGCAGTATTTT. The chain links TRBV5-4 to TRBJ2-3; 10 positions match TRBD2. The CDR3 loop spans 15 amino acids. Germline V lookup: CDR1 SGHNT, CDR2 YYREEE (reference sequence). The V gene end was trimmed by 5 bases and the J gene end by 3 bases; junction bases not matched to a gene: 6.

The gene calls are TRBV28 and TRBJ2-7; TRBD1 or TRBD2 may be the D gene (5 bases each). The V and J ends lost 3 bases and 3 bases respectively, with 12 bases between them. Germline V lookup: CDR1 MDHEN, CDR2 SYDVKM. The CDR3 contains 14 residues. DNA of the CDR3: TGTGCCAGCAGTTTCCCAGGGACCTACTACGAGCAGTACTTC. Translation gives CASSFPGTYYEQYF.

The J gene is TRBJ1-5, the V gene TRBV21-1; the table's D call, TRBD1, was not checked against the DNA. TRBV21-1 is a documented pseudogene. This CDR3 spans 10 amino acids. CDR3 in DNA: TGTGCCCGGGGGGATCGACCCCAGCATTTT. Translated, it gives CARGDRPQHF.

The V and J genes are TRBV3-1 and TRBJ2-2; D is possibly TRBD1 or TRBD2 (5 bases each). Germline V gene lookup returns CDR1 LGHDT and CDR2 YNNKEL (reference sequence). The CDR3 covers 14 residues. With 2 bases removed from V and 7 bases from J, the gap between germline ends came to 11 bases. For the CDR3, the DNA is TGTGCCAGCAGCCAACCGGGACCCTACGGGGAGCTGTTTTTT. Its protein is CASSQPGPYGELFF.

This clonotype was observed a handful of times. The chain has TRBV13 and TRBJ1-6; TRBD1 might be the D (6 bases). The CDR3 is 18 residues long. Per the germline V gene, CDR1 is PRHDT and CDR2 is FYEKMQ (reference sequence). V was shortened by 5 bases and J by 3 bases, with 20 bases between the two germline ends. CDR3 region: CASSPMGGGAVYNSPLHF. CDR3 nucleotides: TGTGCCAGCAGCCCTATGGGGGGGGGCGCGGTCTATAATTCACCCCTCCACTTT.

There are a few counts of this clonotype. This chain links TRBV5-1 with TRBJ2-2; no clear D. The V gene lost 2 bases and the J gene lost 1 base, with 9 bases spanning the gap. The CDR3 extends over 15 amino acids. Germline V lookup: CDR1 SGHRS, CDR2 YFSETQ. Here the CDR3 DNA reads TGCGCCAGCAGCTTCCAAGGGTTGAACACCGGGGAGCTGTTTTTT. Translation: CASSFQGLNTGELFF.

This clonotype was observed many times. This CDR3 is CASSPGLATYEQYF. Written as DNA, the CDR3 is TGTGCCAGCAGCCCTGGATTGGCAACCTACGAGCAGTACTTC. J is TRBJ2-7 and V is TRBV28; D gene unclear. Trimming took off 6 bases at V and 2 bases at J, with 14 bases between the two ends. The germline V gene has CDR1 MDHEN and CDR2 SYDVKM. CDR3 length: 14 amino acids.

The rearrangement links TRBV5-4 to TRBJ1-6; a weak D match, TRBD1 (6 bases). V shed 2 bases and J shed 8 bases, with 11 bases lying between them. This CDR3 is built from 14 residues. In germline, CDR1 is SGHNT, CDR2 YYREEE (reference sequence). The CDR3 nucleotides read TGTGCCAGCAGCTTCGACAGGACCTATTCACCCCTCCACTTT. Its translation is CASSFDRTYSPLHF.

This clonotype was detected many times. This rearrangement joins TRBV28 to TRBJ2-7, with no clear D. Per the germline V gene, CDR1 is MDHEN and CDR2 is SYDVKM. The ends were cut back, 2 bases at V and 6 bases at J, with 5 bases in the middle. The CDR3 loop spans 11 amino acids. The CDR3 protein is CASSLVFEQYF. The CDR3 nucleotides read TGTGCCAGCAGTTTAGTATTCGAGCAGTACTTC.

This clonotype appeared many times. This rearrangement joins TRBV28 to TRBJ2-5, with 8 bases lining up with TRBD2. The CDR3 is made up of 14 amino acids. Germline V CDR1 and CDR2: MDHEN, SYDVKM. The J segment lost 5 bases and the V segment lost 2 bases, leaving 4 bases of the junction unmatched. CDR3 coding DNA: TGTGCCAGCAGTTTAGCGGGAGGTGCGGAGACCCAGTACTTC. It specifies CASSLAGGAETQYF. The variable domain in full, completed from reference TRBV28 and TRBJ2-5, reads DVKVTQSSRYLVKRTGEKVFLECVQDMDHENMFWYRQDPGLGLRLIYFSYDVKMKEKGDIPEGYSVSREKKERFSLILESASTNQTSMYLCASSLAGGAETQYFGPGTRLLVL.

This clonotype was detected ten times or more. The V call is TRBV29-1, the J call TRBJ1-1; 7 positions match TRBD1. In germline, CDR1 is SQVTM, CDR2 ANQGSEA. J lost 1 base, V lost 6 bases, and 5 bases had no gene match. The CDR3 runs 13 residues. CDR3 DNA sequence: TGCAGCGTCAAAAGGGACAGGAACACTGAAGCTTTCTTT. Translation gives CSVKRDRNTEAFF.

This clonotype showed up just a few times. The chain links TRBV2 to TRBJ1-2; 9 bases line up with TRBD1. V was pared by 6 bases and J by 8 bases, with 7 bases of the junction left unmatched. The CDR3 is 13 amino acids. Germline loops: CDR1 SNHLY, CDR2 FYNNEI. The DNA of the CDR3 is TGTGCCAGCAGGGGGGACAGGGCGGAGGGCTACACCTTC. Translating it yields CASRGDRAEGYTF.

This clonotype was detected only a few times. The rearrangement links TRBV29-1 to TRBJ2-7, with 12 bases lining up with TRBD2. CDR3 size: 14 residues. V was pared by 7 bases and J by 4 bases, with 8 bases of the junction left unmatched. From germline, CDR1 is SQVTM and CDR2 ANQGSEA. CDR3 coding DNA: TGCAGCGGAATGACTAGCGGGGGTGGTTACGAGCAGTACTTC. This encodes CSGMTSGGGYEQYF.

The rearrangement uses TRBV19 and TRBJ2-1; D gene uncertain. V shed 3 bases and J shed 7 bases, with 10 bases lying between them. The CDR3 is made up of 13 amino acids. Germline CDR1 and CDR2: LNHDA and SQIVND (reference sequence). The CDR3 protein is CASSIRRWNEQFF. CDR3 coding DNA: TGTGCCAGTAGTATTAGAAGGTGGAATGAGCAGTTCTTC. Combining the CDR3 with reference TRBV19 and TRBJ2-1 gives the whole variable domain DGGITQSPKYLFRKEGQNVTLSCEQNLNHDAMYWYRQDPGQGLRLIYYSQIVNDFQKGDIAEGYSVSREKKESFPLTVTSAQKNPTAFYLCASSIRRWNEQFFGPGTRLTVL.

This clonotype was recorded many times. This sequence joins TRBV27 and TRBJ2-7; D ambiguous. This CDR3 is built from 12 residues. V lost 4 bases, J lost 6 bases, and 10 bases lay in between. Germline CDR1 is MNHEY and CDR2 is SMNVEV (reference sequence). This CDR3 is CASSSPSGEQYF. CDR3 coding DNA: TGTGCCAGCAGTTCCCCCTCGGGCGAGCAGTACTTC.

The chain has TRBV19 and TRBJ2-1; 9 bases are shared with TRBD2. This CDR3 has 16 amino acids. The V and J ends lost 2 bases and 1 base, in that order; junction bases with no gene match: 3. The V gene's germline CDR1 is LNHDA and CDR2 SQIVND (reference sequence). CDR3 nucleotides: TGTGCCAGTAGTATACGGGCGGGGGGGTCCTACAATGAGCAGTTCTTC. Residues: CASSIRAGGSYNEQFF.

This clonotype was counted many times. The chain is built from TRBV20-1 and TRBJ2-1; 10 positions agree with TRBD2. CDR3 size: 15 residues. Germline-derived CDR1 and CDR2 are DFQATT and SNEGSKA (reference sequence). V was clipped by 1 base and J by 11 bases; unmatched bases: 11. CDR3 nucleotide sequence: TGCAGTGCTAGAGGTTTCTCTAGCGGGAGACTTCAGCAGTTCTTC. The encoded protein is CSARGFSSGRLQQFF.

This clonotype was seen more than once but under ten times. The V and J genes are TRBV12-3 or TRBV12-4 and TRBJ1-4, with D unclear. There are 13 residues in the CDR3. V was cut by 8 bases and J by 0 bases, with 7 bases left in between. DNA for the CDR3: TGTGCCAGCGGAGCTGCAACTAATGAAAAACTGTTTTTT. Protein: CASGAATNEKLFF.

This sequence joins TRBV12-5 and TRBJ1-6, with 7 bases lining up with TRBD1. V lost 1 base and J lost 9; bases outside the gene matches: 9. CDR3 length equals 16 residues. Germline V gene sequence: CDR1 LGHNT, CDR2 FRNRAP. This chain's CDR3 is CASGLGDHRGGSPLHF. DNA of the CDR3: TGTGCTAGTGGTTTGGGGGACCACAGGGGCGGTTCACCCCTCCACTTT. The full variable domain, with the rest looked up from reference TRBV12-5 and TRBJ1-6, is DARVTQTPRHKVTEMGQEVTMRCQPILGHNTVFWYRQTMMQGLELLAYFRNRAPLDDSGMPKDRFSAEMPDATLATLKIQPSEPRDSAVYFCASGLGDHRGGSPLHFGNGTRLTVT.

This rearrangement joins TRBV4-2 to TRBJ2-1; D is undetermined. CDR3 size: 13 residues. Trimming cost V 1 base and J 6 bases, with 7 bases left between them. The germline V gene has CDR1 LGHNA and CDR2 YNFKEQ. In DNA, the CDR3 is TGTGCCAGCAGCCAAGTGGTCGGCAATGAGCAGTTCTTC. Translation gives CASSQVVGNEQFF.

In its sample, this clonotype was seen a few times. The chain links TRBV27 to TRBJ1-5, with 7 bases lining up with TRBD1. Per the germline V gene, CDR1 is MNHEY and CDR2 is SMNVEV (reference sequence). Unmatched junction bases numbered 5, after V lost 4 bases and J lost 2 bases. The CDR3 loop spans 15 amino acids. The CDR3 reads CASSSSGQGNQPQHF. In DNA, the CDR3 is TGTGCCAGCAGTTCTTCCGGACAGGGCAATCAGCCCCAGCATTTT.

This chain uses TRBV7-9 with TRBJ2-1, with 10 bases lining up with TRBD2. There are 16 residues in the CDR3. Unmatched junction bases numbered 10, after V lost 1 base and J lost 10 bases. The germline V gene has CDR1 SEHNR and CDR2 FQNEAQ (reference sequence). DNA for the CDR3: TGTGCCAGCAGCTTAGTACTAGCGGGATGGAAGGGGGAGCAGTTCTTC. Protein: CASSLVLAGWKGEQFF.

V usage is TRBV4-3 and J usage is TRBJ2-1, with D unclear. V was shortened by 11 bases and J by 2 bases, with 13 bases between the two germline ends. There are 13 residues in the CDR3. Per the germline V gene, CDR1 is LGHNA and CDR2 is YSLEER. Written as DNA, the CDR3 is TGCGCCTCCTCTGTCACGACCTACAATGAGCAGTTCTTC. Protein: CASSVTTYNEQFF.

This clonotype was detected ten times or more. The chain's CDR3 is CASSFVEGRGYTF. CDR3 sequence (DNA): TGTGCCAGCAGTTTCGTGGAGGGTCGTGGCTACACCTTC. The chain has TRBV28 and TRBJ1-2; no definite D call. The CDR3 loop spans 13 amino acids. Trimming stripped 3 bases from V and 7 bases from J, with 12 bases between. CDR1 MDHEN and CDR2 SYDVKM come from the germline V gene.

This clonotype showed up many times. The germline gene is not matched at one end of the junction; a read error may be the cause. The chain employs TRBV11-2 and TRBJ1-1; D uncertain. The CDR3 is made up of 13 amino acids. Germline V gene sequence: CDR1 SGHAT, CDR2 FQNNGV. CDR3: CASSLGLGTEAFF. The CDR3 DNA is TGTGCCAGCAGTTTAGGATTGGGCACTGAAGCTTTCTTT.